The rows below give T cell receptor beta chains drawn from one sample of a study of T cells after yellow fever vaccination. TCRdb used MiXCR to reprocess the 5' RACE reads, holding one entry per CDR3 protein. The sample carries roughly 260,000 distinct CDR3 sequences, approximately 12% recorded once. Here the sequenced sample was CD4+ T cells sorted from PBMCs, taken 45 days after the yellow fever booster vaccination. The receptors derive from a man in his thirties or forties who received the YFV17D yellow fever vaccine. Both conserved end residues are part of each CDR3. D genes are given only for firm matches. Rows may omit the clone size; those that give it use once, few, many or a size class.

cdr3_nt,cdr3_aa,d_call,clone_size,j_call,v_call
TGTGCCAGCAGCGAACAGGGGGGGTGGAACAATGAGCAGTTCTTC,CASSEQGGWNNEQFF,NA,NA,TRBJ2-1,TRBV7-9
TGTGCCAGTAGTTCGGGACTAGCGGCAAGACTCCGCGGGGAGCTGTTTTTT,CASSSGLAARLRGELFF,TRBD2,few,TRBJ2-2,TRBV19
TGTGCCATCAGCGGACAGGGGGCCATCTCTGGGGCCAACGTCCTGACTTTC,CAISGQGAISGANVLTF,TRBD1,few,TRBJ2-6,TRBV10-3
TGCAGTGCTAGAGTGCCTCAGGGGAATTCACCCCTCCACTTT,CSARVPQGNSPLHF,NA,many,TRBJ1-6,TRBV20-1
TGCAGCTACCGACTAGCGCAGACATACAATGAGCAGTTCTTC,CSYRLAQTYNEQFF,TRBD2,many,TRBJ2-1,TRBV29-1
TGCGCCAGCAGGGGCAGGGAAGGAGAGACCCAGTACTTC,CASRGREGETQYF,NA,few,TRBJ2-5,TRBV5-1
TGTGCCAGCTCTTTCAGGGGACCCCAAGAGACCCAGTACTTC,CASSFRGPQETQYF,NA,few,TRBJ2-5,TRBV18
TGCAGTGCTAGTTTATCAGGCACTGGGGCCAACGTCCTGACTTTC,CSASLSGTGANVLTF,NA,many,TRBJ2-6,TRBV20-1
TGTGCCAGCAGTTACGGGACTAGGAACACCGGGGAGCTGTTTTTT,CASSYGTRNTGELFF,TRBD2,NA,TRBJ2-2,TRBV6-5
TGCAGTGCTAGTTGTCATGAGCAGTTCTTC,CSASCHEQFF,NA,NA,TRBJ2-1,TRBV20-1
TGCGCCAGCAGCTCGGGGCCCAGCTCCTACGAGCAGTACTTC,CASSSGPSSYEQYF,NA,few,TRBJ2-7,TRBV5-1
TGCAGTGCTTCGCGGGATACAGATACGCAGTATTTT,CSASRDTDTQYF,NA,NA,TRBJ2-3,TRBV20-1
TGTGCCAGCAGCTTGGTATCAAAGGAGACCCAGTACTTC,CASSLVSKETQYF,NA,few,TRBJ2-5,TRBV5-5
TGTGCCATCGTTGTGGAGGGCTCGGCGGGAGGTGAAGATACGCAGTATTTT,CAIVVEGSAGGEDTQYF,TRBD2,NA,TRBJ2-3,TRBV10-3
TGTGCCAGCAGTGATCGGCGCGGGGAAAGCATTCAGTACTTC,CASSDRRGESIQYF,NA,NA,TRBJ2-4,TRBV2
TGCAGTGCTCTTAGCGGGAGGGCCATGGATACGCAGTATTTT,CSALSGRAMDTQYF,TRBD2,few,TRBJ2-3,TRBV20-1
TGTGCCAGCAGCTTAGGCGGGAGCGCAGATACGCAGTATTTT,CASSLGGSADTQYF,TRBD2,NA,TRBJ2-3,TRBV7-9
TGCAGTGCTAGACCAACAGCACCTTCCTACGAGCAGTACTTC,CSARPTAPSYEQYF,NA,NA,TRBJ2-7,TRBV20-1
TGTGCCACCTCCGGGACAGCTTACTATGGCTACACCTTC,CATSGTAYYGYTF,TRBD1,few,TRBJ1-2,TRBV10-3
TGCAGTGCTAGTCTAGCGGGAGGGGTCTACGAGCAGTACTTC,CSASLAGGVYEQYF,TRBD2,NA,TRBJ2-7,TRBV20-1
TGCAGTGCTGCTCGAGCGGGGGTGGCAGATACGCAGTATTTT,CSAARAGVADTQYF,TRBD2,few,TRBJ2-3,TRBV20-1
TGCAGCGTCCGACAGAGAGGGAACACCGGGGAGCTGTTTTTT,CSVRQRGNTGELFF,NA,few,TRBJ2-2,TRBV29-1
TGTGCCGGCAGCTCGGGGGTGAGCGGTGAAAAACTGTTTTTT,CAGSSGVSGEKLFF,NA,few,TRBJ1-4,TRBV7-9
TGCAGTGCTTATTCACAAGAGACCCAGTACTTC,CSAYSQETQYF,NA,few,TRBJ2-5,TRBV20-1
TGTGCCAGCAGCCGCGGAGTAGCGGGAGGCGGTAAAGAGACCCAGTACTTC,CASSRGVAGGGKETQYF,TRBD2,few,TRBJ2-5,TRBV7-6
TGTGCCAGCAGCCCTAGCACGGGACTCTACGAGCAGTACTTC,CASSPSTGLYEQYF,NA,few,TRBJ2-7,TRBV7-2
TGTGCCAGCAGCCAATACCGGGACAGGGCCACCTACGAGCAGTACTTC,CASSQYRDRATYEQYF,TRBD1,NA,TRBJ2-7,TRBV5-5
TGCGCCAGCAGCCAAGATGTCCGGACCACCGGGGAGCTGTTTTTT,CASSQDVRTTGELFF,NA,few,TRBJ2-2,TRBV4-3
TGTGCCAGCTCACCAGGTAGCGGGCCTAACACCGGGGAGCTGTTTTTT,CASSPGSGPNTGELFF,TRBD2,many,TRBJ2-2,TRBV18
TGCAGCGTTGGAATTTCCGGGACAGCTTACACCGGGGAGCTGTTTTTT,CSVGISGTAYTGELFF,TRBD1,many,TRBJ2-2,TRBV29-1
TGCAGTGCGCTTGGACTAGCGGGAGGGCTCAGGGATACGCAGTATTTT,CSALGLAGGLRDTQYF,TRBD2,NA,TRBJ2-3,TRBV20-1
TGTGCCAGCAGCTTTAACACAGATACGCAGTATTTT,CASSFNTDTQYF,NA,NA,TRBJ2-3,TRBV11-2
TGCGCCAGCAGCATCCTAACAGGGGGCGGGACTGAAGCTTTCTTT,CASSILTGGGTEAFF,TRBD1,NA,TRBJ1-1,TRBV5-1
TGCGCCAGCAGCATAGAATTGCTAGAGACCCAGTACTTC,CASSIELLETQYF,NA,NA,TRBJ2-5,TRBV5-1
TGTGCCAGCAGCCCCCTTCCGGGACTAGCGGGAGAGGGGCTACGGACGACCCAGTACTTC,CASSPLPGLAGEGLRTTQYF,TRBD2,many,TRBJ2-5,TRBV11-1
TGTGCCAGCAGCTTTAATGAGGAGACCCAGTACTTC,CASSFNEETQYF,NA,few,TRBJ2-5,TRBV7-9
TGTGCCAGCAGCTTAAATCCAGGGGCCTACGAGCAGTACTTC,CASSLNPGAYEQYF,NA,few,TRBJ2-7,TRBV7-6
TGCAGCGTTGAAGGGGGGTTTGGGGCCAACGTCCTGACTTTC,CSVEGGFGANVLTF,NA,NA,TRBJ2-6,TRBV29-1
TGCGCCAGCAGCCCTCAGATGGGGTCTTTGGGCAATGAGCAGTTCTTC,CASSPQMGSLGNEQFF,NA,NA,TRBJ2-1,TRBV5-1
TGTGCCAGCAGTCTTCCCAATAGCCCCGAGCAGTACTTC,CASSLPNSPEQYF,NA,many,TRBJ2-7,TRBV12-3/TRBV12-4
TGTGCCAGCAGCCCTAGCCCTACTCGCAATCAGCCCCAGCATTTT,CASSPSPTRNQPQHF,NA,many,TRBJ1-5,TRBV7-2
TGTGCCAGCAGCCAAGGTTCCCTAGCGGGCACAGATACGCAGTATTTT,CASSQGSLAGTDTQYF,TRBD2,few,TRBJ2-3,TRBV4-2
TGTGCCAGCAGCTTAGAGCACAGGACGACTGAAGCTTTCTTT,CASSLEHRTTEAFF,NA,NA,TRBJ1-1,TRBV7-2
TGTGCCAGCAGCTCGGAGGTAGTTTTTGAGCAGTACTTC,CASSSEVVFEQYF,NA,NA,TRBJ2-7,TRBV5-6
TGTGCCAGCAGCTTGAGGACTAGCGGGATTACGGCCTACGAGCAGTACTTC,CASSLRTSGITAYEQYF,TRBD2,NA,TRBJ2-7,TRBV5-6
TGCAGTGCAGCCCCTAGCGGGAAGACAGATACGCAGTATTTT,CSAAPSGKTDTQYF,TRBD2,NA,TRBJ2-3,TRBV20-1
TGCAGCGTTCTCAGGGGAGGCGACGAGCAGTACTTC,CSVLRGGDEQYF,NA,many,TRBJ2-7,TRBV29-1
TGTGCCAGCAGCGTAGCTATGACAGCACAAGAGACCCAGTACTTC,CASSVAMTAQETQYF,NA,NA,TRBJ2-5,TRBV9
TGTGCCAGCTCTGGACTAGCGGGACTTGATACGCAGTATTTT,CASSGLAGLDTQYF,TRBD2,few,TRBJ2-3,TRBV18
TGTGCCACCAGTGAGACGCCCCAGGGGGCTGGGGCCAACGTCCTGACTTTC,CATSETPQGAGANVLTF,TRBD1,few,TRBJ2-6,TRBV24-1
TGCGCCAGCAGCTCCGGACAGGGGATCACCTACGAGCAGTACTTC,CASSSGQGITYEQYF,TRBD1,NA,TRBJ2-7,TRBV5-1
TGCAGTGCTTTACCCCCGGGACAGCATTCACCCCTCCACTTT,CSALPPGQHSPLHF,TRBD1,NA,TRBJ1-6,TRBV20-1
TGTGCCAGCAGCCATAGCGGGTTGGGGGGCAACGGCTACACCTTC,CASSHSGLGGNGYTF,NA,few,TRBJ1-2,TRBV28
TGTGCCACCAGCAGAGACCCCACCTACGAGCAGTACTTC,CATSRDPTYEQYF,NA,few,TRBJ2-7,TRBV15
TGTGCCAGCAGCCAAGAAACACTGATCTACGAGCAGTACTTC,CASSQETLIYEQYF,NA,few,TRBJ2-7,TRBV3-1
TGTGCCAGCAGCTGGGGGGAAGGTCAGCCCCAGCATTTT,CASSWGEGQPQHF,NA,NA,TRBJ1-5,TRBV5-8
TGCGCCAGCAGCCAAAGCAGACTAGCGGACACAGATACGCAGTATTTT,CASSQSRLADTDTQYF,TRBD2,NA,TRBJ2-3,TRBV4-3